This is a list of T cell receptor beta chains from one sample in a study of T-cell memory formation after mild COVID-19. TCRdb reprocessed the 5' RACE reads via MiXCR and lists one record per CDR3 protein. This table holds approximately 350,000 distinct CDR3 sequences, approximately 29% found once. The specimen was PBMCs or a T cell subset sorted from them (not recorded which). The receptors stem from an adult woman who had mild COVID-19 (a few samples of this study predate the infection). Cell type and time point are not known. Each CDR3 is given with its conserved first and last residue. D genes are given only for firm matches. Clone size is shown for a subset of rows, as once, few, many or a class of expanded clone.

v_gene: TRBV7-9; abundance: .; d_gene: TRBD2; j_gene: TRBJ2-7; CDR3aa: CASSLAASGSSYEQYF; CDR3nt: TGTGCCAGCAGCTTAGCAGCTAGCGGGAGCTCCTACGAGCAGTACTTC
v_gene: TRBV7-9; abundance: .; d_gene: .; j_gene: TRBJ2-5; CDR3aa: CASSLGFSSVKTQYF; CDR3nt: TGTGCCAGCAGCTTAGGGTTTTCTAGCGTGAAGACCCAGTACTTC
v_gene: TRBV18; abundance: .; d_gene: TRBD1; j_gene: TRBJ1-1; CDR3aa: CASSLHRGLNTEAFF; CDR3nt: TGTGCCAGCTCGCTACACAGGGGACTGAACACTGAAGCTTTCTTT
v_gene: TRBV12-3/TRBV12-4; abundance: few; d_gene: .; j_gene: TRBJ2-1; CDR3aa: CASRPSIAEQFF; CDR3nt: TGTGCCAGCAGACCATCGATAGCGGAGCAGTTCTTC
v_gene: TRBV5-1; abundance: few; d_gene: .; j_gene: TRBJ1-6; CDR3aa: CASSLVHGNNSPLHF; CDR3nt: TGCGCCAGCAGCTTGGTCCACGGCAATAATTCACCCCTCCACTTT
v_gene: TRBV4-2; abundance: few; d_gene: TRBD2; j_gene: TRBJ2-7; CDR3aa: CASSQDFILAGTYEQYF; CDR3nt: TGTGCCAGCAGCCAAGATTTCATCCTAGCGGGAACCTACGAGCAGTACTTC
v_gene: TRBV7-8; abundance: few; d_gene: TRBD2; j_gene: TRBJ2-5; CDR3aa: CASSLAGGDLAGGGETQYF; CDR3nt: TGTGCCAGCAGCTTAGCTGGAGGGGATCTAGCGGGAGGTGGGGAGACCCAGTACTTC
v_gene: TRBV5-1; abundance: .; d_gene: TRBD1; j_gene: TRBJ2-3; CDR3aa: CASSLGAQGEDTQYF; CDR3nt: TGCGCCAGCAGCTTGGGGGCCCAGGGGGAAGATACGCAGTATTTT
v_gene: TRBV6-5; abundance: .; d_gene: .; j_gene: TRBJ2-1; CDR3aa: CASLGNYNEQFF; CDR3nt: TGTGCCAGCCTAGGTAACTACAATGAGCAGTTCTTC
v_gene: TRBV28; abundance: .; d_gene: .; j_gene: TRBJ1-1; CDR3aa: CASSSPQGRENTEAFF; CDR3nt: TGTGCCAGCAGTTCCCCGCAGGGGCGGGAGAACACTGAAGCTTTCTTT
v_gene: TRBV2; abundance: few; d_gene: .; j_gene: TRBJ1-1; CDR3aa: CAVPFWARAFF; CDR3nt: TGTGCCGTCCCTTTTTGGGCTCGAGCTTTCTTT
v_gene: TRBV10-3; abundance: .; d_gene: .; j_gene: TRBJ2-5; CDR3aa: CAISEEQETQYF; CDR3nt: TGTGCCATCAGTGAAGAGCAAGAGACCCAGTACTTC
v_gene: TRBV5-1; abundance: .; d_gene: TRBD1; j_gene: TRBJ1-2; CDR3aa: CASGPGQRNGYTF; CDR3nt: TGCGCCAGCGGCCCGGGACAGAGAAATGGCTACACCTTC
v_gene: TRBV7-8; abundance: .; d_gene: .; j_gene: TRBJ1-6; CDR3aa: CASRPDRSSYNSPLHF; CDR3nt: TGTGCCAGCAGACCTGACCGTAGCTCCTATAATTCACCCCTCCACTTT
v_gene: TRBV2; abundance: once; d_gene: TRBD2; j_gene: TRBJ2-3; CDR3aa: CASSDRSGGSDTQYF; CDR3nt: TGTGCCAGCAGTGATAGAAGCGGGGGATCAGATACGCAGTATTTT
v_gene: TRBV14; abundance: once; d_gene: TRBD2; j_gene: TRBJ2-1; CDR3aa: CASSPRTSGRAYNEQFF; CDR3nt: TGTGCCAGCAGCCCCCGGACTAGCGGGAGGGCCTACAATGAGCAGTTCTTC
v_gene: TRBV9; abundance: few; d_gene: .; j_gene: TRBJ1-2; CDR3aa: CASSVESSTPYGYTF; CDR3nt: TGTGCCAGCAGCGTAGAGTCGTCAACCCCTTATGGCTACACCTTC
v_gene: TRBV30; abundance: many; d_gene: .; j_gene: TRBJ2-7; CDR3aa: CAWSVTAVEQYF; CDR3nt: TGTGCCTGGAGTGTAACGGCAGTCGAGCAGTACTTC
v_gene: TRBV2; abundance: .; d_gene: .; j_gene: TRBJ1-1; CDR3aa: CASSEEWSTEAFF; CDR3nt: TGTGCCAGCAGTGAAGAATGGAGCACTGAAGCTTTCTTT
v_gene: TRBV5-1; abundance: .; d_gene: .; j_gene: TRBJ2-1; CDR3aa: CASSLVPGTYNEQFF; CDR3nt: TGCGCCAGCAGCTTGGTCCCTGGTACCTACAATGAGCAGTTCTTC
v_gene: TRBV5-1; abundance: many; d_gene: TRBD1; j_gene: TRBJ2-5; CDR3aa: CASSIQGEEETQYF; CDR3nt: TGCGCCAGCAGCATACAGGGGGAGGAAGAGACCCAGTACTTC
v_gene: TRBV5-6; abundance: few; d_gene: .; j_gene: TRBJ2-6; CDR3aa: CASTPRAAAGANVLTF; CDR3nt: TGTGCCAGCACCCCTAGGGCGGCGGCTGGGGCCAACGTCCTGACTTTC
v_gene: TRBV7-6; abundance: few; d_gene: TRBD1; j_gene: TRBJ2-7; CDR3aa: CASSPTPGQGSNKQYF; CDR3nt: TGTGCCAGCAGCCCCACCCCGGGACAGGGGAGTAACAAGCAGTACTTC